This T cell receptor (beta chain) was obtained from a study of T-cell reconstitution after alpha-beta-depleted transplantation in children. Preparation of the TCRbeta library used unique molecular identifiers. Using its own MiXCR run on the PCR reads, TCRdb lists one record per CDR3 protein. The profile shows some 550,000 distinct CDR3 sequences, 18% of them singletons. The CDR3 is 18 residues long. Trimming stripped 5 bases from V and 0 bases from J, with 20 bases between. Germline V lookup: CDR1 SNHLY, CDR2 FYNNEI. This sequence was found in a human donor who donated a stem cell graft to a child with acute lymphoblastic leukemia. The input for sequencing was PBMCs from the stem cell graft donor, taken from the stem cell graft. The V and J genes are TRBV2 and TRBJ2-1; the D call may be TRBD1 or TRBD2 (5 bases each). The CDR3 DNA is TGTGCCAGCAGTTTGTCGGGACGCCCTAGGGGCTCCTACAATGAGCAGTTCTTC. It translates to CASSLSGRPRGSYNEQFF.